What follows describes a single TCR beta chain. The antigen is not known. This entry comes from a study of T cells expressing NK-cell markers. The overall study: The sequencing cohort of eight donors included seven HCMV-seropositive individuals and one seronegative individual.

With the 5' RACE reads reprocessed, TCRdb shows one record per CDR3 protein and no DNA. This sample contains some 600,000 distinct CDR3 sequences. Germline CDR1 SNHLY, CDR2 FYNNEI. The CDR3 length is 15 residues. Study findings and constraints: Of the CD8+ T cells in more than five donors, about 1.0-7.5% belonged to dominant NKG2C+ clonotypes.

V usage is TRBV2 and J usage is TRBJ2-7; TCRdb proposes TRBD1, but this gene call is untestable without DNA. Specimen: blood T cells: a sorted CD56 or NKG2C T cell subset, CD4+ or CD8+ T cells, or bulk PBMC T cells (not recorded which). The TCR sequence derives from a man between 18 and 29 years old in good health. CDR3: CASIGTANFSYEQYF. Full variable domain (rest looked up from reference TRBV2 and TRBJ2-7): EPEVTQTPSHQVTQMGQEVILRCVPISNHLYFYWYRQILGQKVEFLVSFYNNEISEKSEIFDDQFSVERPDGSNFTLKIRSTKLEDSAMYFCASIGTANFSYEQYFGPGTRLTVT.